The source of this TCR beta chain is a study of T cell changes during pregnancy in multiple sclerosis. Repertoires were generated with immunoSEQ multiplex PCR, while TCRdb's copy carries only in-frame clones and drops some. The sample contains fewer than 65,000 clones, approximately 90% of which appear only once. Germline V gene lookup returns CDR1 MGHRA and CDR2 YSYEKL. Trimming pared 1 base from V and 3 bases from J, leaving 6 bases between. CDR3 length: 14 residues. The sequence derives from a female donor with multiple sclerosis, enrolled in a pregnancy study. The sequences come from CD4+ T cells from peripheral blood mononuclear cells, collected after pregnancy. V is TRBV4-1 and J is TRBJ1-4, with no clear D. The CDR3, as DNA: TGCGCCAGCAGCCAAGTCTCCCCTAATGAAAAACTGTTTTTT. Encoded protein: CASSQVSPNEKLFF.